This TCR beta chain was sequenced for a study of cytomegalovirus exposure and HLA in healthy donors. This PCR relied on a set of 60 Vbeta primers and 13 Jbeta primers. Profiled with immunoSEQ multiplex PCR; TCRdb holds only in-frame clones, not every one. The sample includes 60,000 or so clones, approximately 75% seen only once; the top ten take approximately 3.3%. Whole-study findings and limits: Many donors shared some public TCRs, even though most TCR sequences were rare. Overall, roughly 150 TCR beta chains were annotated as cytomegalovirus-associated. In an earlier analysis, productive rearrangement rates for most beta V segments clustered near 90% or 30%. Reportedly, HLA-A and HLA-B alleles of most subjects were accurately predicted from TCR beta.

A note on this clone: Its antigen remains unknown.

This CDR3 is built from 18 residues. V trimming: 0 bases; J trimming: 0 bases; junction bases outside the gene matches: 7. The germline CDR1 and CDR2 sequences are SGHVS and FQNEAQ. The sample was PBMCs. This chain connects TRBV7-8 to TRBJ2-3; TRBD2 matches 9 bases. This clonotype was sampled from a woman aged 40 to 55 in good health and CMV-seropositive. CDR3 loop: CASSLAKLAGWSTDTQYF. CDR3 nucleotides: TGTGCCAGCAGCTTAGCGAAGCTAGCGGGGTGGAGCACAGATACGCAGTATTTT.